This T cell receptor beta chain appears in the sequencing data of a study of shared T cell receptors in the human thymus. V was shortened by 3 bases and J by 8 bases, with 19 bases between the two germline ends. The CDR3 is 15 residues long. Per germline, CDR1 MRHNA and CDR2 SNTAGT. The data were produced by immunoSEQ multiplex PCR, yet TCRdb's version contains in-frame clones alone and is incomplete. Of roughly 410,000 clones listed, around 93% are singletons. V and J are TRBV6-4 and TRBJ1-2; no definite D call. Sequences were obtained from thymocytes. The clonotype originates from a human donor. The CDR3 reads CASSEEADNSEGYTF. CDR3 sequence (DNA): TGTGCCAGCAGTGAAGAGGCGGATAATTCGGAGGGCTACACCTTC.